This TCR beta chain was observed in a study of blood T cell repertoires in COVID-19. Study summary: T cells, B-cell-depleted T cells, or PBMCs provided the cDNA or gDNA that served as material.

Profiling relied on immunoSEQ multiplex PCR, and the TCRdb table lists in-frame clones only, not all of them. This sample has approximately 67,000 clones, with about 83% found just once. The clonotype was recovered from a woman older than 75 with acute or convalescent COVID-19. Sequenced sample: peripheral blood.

The CDR3 loop reads CASSIGGHTGELFF. The DNA of the CDR3 is TGTGCCAGTAGTATAGGGGGGCACACCGGGGAGCTGTTTTTT. The V call is TRBV19, the J call TRBJ2-2; tentatively, D is TRBD1 (6 bases). Looked up from germline, CDR1 is LNHDA and CDR2 is SQIVND (reference sequence). CDR3 length equals 14 residues. With 1 base removed from V and 3 bases from J, the gap between germline ends came to 6 bases.